The 25 T cell receptor beta chains presented below share a single source sample, sequenced in a study of blood T cells in healthy people across ages. A second PCR of 7 to 11 cycles used a sample-barcoded 5' primer and a J-beta primer mix. TCRdb reprocessed the 5' RACE reads via MiXCR and lists one record per CDR3 protein. The table records around 850,000 distinct CDR3 sequences, roughly 34% of them present only once. Sequencing used blood. These receptors were collected from a man younger than 35 in good health.

This clonotype was seen only a few times. The V and J genes are TRBV5-1 and TRBJ2-3; TRBD2 matches at 11 bases. From germline, CDR1 is SGHRS and CDR2 YFSETQ. With 2 bases clipped from V and 0 bases from J, the junction kept 11 bases outside the gene matches. This CDR3 region has 19 residues. CDR3 region: CASSFLLAGETLSTDTQYF. The CDR3 DNA reads as TGCGCCAGCAGCTTTCTACTAGCGGGGGAGACTCTTAGCACAGATACGCAGTATTTT. Full variable domain (missing parts from reference TRBV5-1 and TRBJ2-3): KAGVTQTPRYLIKTRGQQVTLSCSPISGHRSVSWYQQTPGQGLQFLFEYFSETQRNKGNFPGRFSGRQFSNSRSEMNVSTLELGDSALYLCASSFLLAGETLSTDTQYFGPGTRLTVL.

This clonotype appeared many times. The chain combines TRBV12-3 or TRBV12-4 with TRBJ2-1; TRBD2 matches at 7 bases. Unmatched junction bases numbered 4, after V lost 8 bases and J lost 9 bases. The CDR3 sequence is 11 residues long. The CDR3 DNA follows: TGTGCCAGCGGACTAGGGAGTGAGCAGTTCTTC. This codes for CASGLGSEQFF.

The V and J genes are TRBV2 and TRBJ2-1; D unclear. The germline V gene encodes CDR1 SNHLY and CDR2 FYNNEI. The CDR3 totals 13 residues. Trimming cost V 4 bases and J 4 bases, with 8 bases left between them. The CDR3 loop is CASSVNRYNEQFF. For the CDR3, the DNA is TGTGCCAGCAGTGTAAACCGATACAATGAGCAGTTCTTC. Combining the CDR3 with reference TRBV2 and TRBJ2-1 gives the whole variable domain EPEVTQTPSHQVTQMGQEVILRCVPISNHLYFYWYRQILGQKVEFLVSFYNNEISEKSEIFDDQFSVERPDGSNFTLKIRSTKLEDSAMYFCASSVNRYNEQFFGPGTRLTVL.

V and J are TRBV7-2 and TRBJ2-5; 7 bases are a match to TRBD2. V lost 5 bases to trimming and J lost 1 base; unmatched junction nucleotides: 7. The CDR3 spans 15 residues. Germline V lookup: CDR1 SGHTA, CDR2 FQGNSA. CDR3 DNA: TGTGCCAGCAGCAGAGCCGGGACTATCCAAGAGACCCAGTACTTC. It yields the protein CASSRAGTIQETQYF.

This clonotype came up a few times. The chain employs TRBV20-1 and TRBJ1-2, with D possibly matching TRBD1 (6 bases). Trimming removed 0 bases at V and 4 bases at J, with 15 bases between. Germline V gene data show CDR1 as DFQATT and CDR2 as SNEGSKA (reference sequence). The CDR3 is 15 residues long. CDR3 DNA sequence: TGCAGTGCTAGAGAGGGAGGACAGTACACCTATGGCTACACCTTC. Protein: CSAREGGQYTYGYTF.

The rearrangement links TRBV19 to TRBJ1-1, with 7 bases identical to TRBD1. With V trimmed by 7 bases and J by 4 bases, 12 bases remained unmatched. Looked up from germline, CDR1 is LNHDA and CDR2 is SQIVND (reference sequence). There are 15 residues in the CDR3. CDR3 residues: CASIPEGARFTEAFF. As DNA, the CDR3 is TGTGCCAGTATCCCTGAGGGGGCGCGGTTCACTGAAGCTTTCTTT.

The rearrangement uses TRBV7-2 and TRBJ2-7, with D hard to call. The CDR3 is 14 amino acids. Per the germline V gene, CDR1 is SGHTA and CDR2 is FQGNSA. Trimming shortened V by 1 base and J by 0 bases, and 7 bases separated the two germline ends. CDR3 region: CASSLVGNSYEQYF. CDR3 bases: TGTGCCAGCAGCTTAGTGGGAAACTCCTACGAGCAGTACTTC.

This clonotype was detected only a few times. The V call is TRBV12-3 or TRBV12-4, the J call TRBJ2-3; D is uncertain. The CDR3 covers 15 residues. Deletions cut 3 bases from V and 3 bases from J, with 13 bases between. The CDR3 reads CASSFGLLNTDTQYF. In nucleotides, the CDR3 is TGTGCCAGCAGTTTTGGCTTACTGAATACAGATACGCAGTATTTT.

The chain has TRBV29-1 and TRBJ2-1; D is ambiguous. V was pared by 3 bases and J by 3 bases, with 12 bases between. CDR3 size: 14 residues. Germline V gene lookup returns CDR1 SQVTM and CDR2 ANQGSEA. Here the CDR3 DNA reads TGCAGCGTTGATGAGACAAGTAACTACAATGAGCAGTTCTTC. This translates into CSVDETSNYNEQFF.

This clonotype was found a few times. The CDR3, as DNA: TGCGCCAGCAGCCAAGATAGGACTAGTAAGGGCCGCGAGCAGTACTTC. Amino acid sequence: CASSQDRTSKGREQYF. The chain recombines TRBV4-3 with TRBJ2-7, with 7 nucleotides matching TRBD2. V lost 0 bases and J lost 6; bases outside the gene matches: 11. The CDR3 totals 16 residues. The germline CDR1 and CDR2 sequences are LGHNA and YSLEER.

V gene TRBV4-2 combines with J gene TRBJ1-1; D is uncertain. There are 16 residues in the CDR3. Trimming removed 2 bases at V and 3 bases at J, with 16 bases between. Looked up from germline, CDR1 is LGHNA and CDR2 is YNFKEQ. This chain's CDR3 is CASSQPYTTFDTEAFF. The CDR3 coding sequence is TGTGCCAGCAGCCAACCCTACACGACATTCGACACTGAAGCTTTCTTT.

This clonotype was seen more than once but under ten times. This sequence joins TRBV29-1 and TRBJ1-2; D may be TRBD1 (6 bases). The CDR3 consists of 15 residues. CDR1 and CDR2 from the germline V gene are SQVTM and ANQGSEA. V was trimmed by 6 bases and J by 7 bases, leaving 24 bases between them. This CDR3 reads CSVASLQDSGPGYTF. CDR3 in DNA: TGCAGCGTCGCATCACTTCAGGACAGTGGTCCTGGCTACACCTTC.

Note on this clonotype: A read error may explain this, as a much larger clone is one base away. The chain is built from TRBV5-1 and TRBJ1-1; unclear D gene. This CDR3 is 15 amino acids long. V was cut by 0 bases and J by 3 bases, with 12 bases left in between. Germline-derived CDR1 and CDR2 are SGHRS and YFSETQ. CDR3 sequence: CASSLGLAGDTEAFF. The DNA of the CDR3 is TGCGCCAGCAGCTTGGGATTGGCTGGGGACACTGAAGCTTTCTTT.

The rearrangement joins TRBV24-1 to TRBJ2-1; D is unclear. Per the germline V gene, CDR1 is KGHDR and CDR2 is SFDVKD. Trimming took 0 bases from V and 6 from J, leaving 11 bases between them. The CDR3 runs to 15 residues. CDR3 region: CATSDLRGKFNEQFF. The CDR3 bases are TGTGCCACCAGTGATTTGCGAGGTAAATTCAATGAGCAGTTCTTC.

The chain uses TRBV7-9 and TRBJ1-2, with a possible D match to TRBD1 (5 bases). This CDR3 has 14 residues. Per germline, CDR1 SEHNR and CDR2 FQNEAQ (reference sequence). The ends were cut back, 3 bases at V and 6 bases at J, with 14 bases in the middle. In nucleotides, the CDR3 is TGTGCCAGCAGCTTGTTTGACAGCCGCGATGGCTACACCTTC. This encodes CASSLFDSRDGYTF. Combining the CDR3 with reference TRBV7-9 and TRBJ1-2 gives the whole variable domain DTGVSQNPRHKITKRGQNVTFRCDPISEHNRLYWYRQTLGQGPEFLTYFQNEAQLEKSRLLSDRFSAERPKGSFSTLEIQRTEQGDSAMYLCASSLFDSRDGYTFGSGTRLTVV.

This clonotype was recorded many times. V gene TRBV29-1 combines with J gene TRBJ2-1; D might be TRBD1 (6 bases). The CDR3 is 17 amino acids. Germline V gene data show CDR1 as SQVTM and CDR2 as ANQGSEA. The ends were cut back, 1 base at V and 8 bases at J, with 24 bases in the middle. This chain's CDR3 is CSVEGFVGRGFEYEQFF. Here the CDR3 DNA reads TGCAGCGTTGAAGGTTTCGTAGGCAGGGGATTCGAATATGAGCAGTTCTTC.

The rearrangement joins TRBV20-1 to TRBJ2-3; D unclear. V lost 0 bases and J 6 bases, leaving 19 bases between the germline ends. The CDR3 has 16 residues. Germline V gene data show CDR1 as DFQATT and CDR2 as SNEGSKA (reference sequence). CDR3 nucleotides: TGCAGTGCTAGAGAGGCCAGGTCCACCACGGTGGATACGCAGTATTTT. As protein: CSAREARSTTVDTQYF.

The V gene is TRBV29-1, the J gene TRBJ1-1; TRBD1 might be the D (6 bases). CDR1 is SQVTM and CDR2 is ANQGSEA in the germline V gene. V lost 7 bases and J lost 7, with 16 bases in between. The CDR3 runs 12 residues. The DNA of the CDR3 is TGCAGCGCCTCCCGGGACACCTATGAAGCTTTCTTT. It specifies CSASRDTYEAFF.

In this sample, this clonotype turned up many times. Written as DNA, the CDR3 is TGCAGTGCTAGATCGGGGACTAGAGTCACAGATACGCAGTATTTT. Translating gives CSARSGTRVTDTQYF. The chain combines TRBV20-1 with TRBJ2-3; 8 bases align to TRBD2. Germline V lookup: CDR1 DFQATT, CDR2 SNEGSKA (reference sequence). J was trimmed by 2 bases and V by 2 bases; bases with no gene match: 6. The CDR3 is 15 residues long.

This chain connects TRBV12-3 or TRBV12-4 to TRBJ1-1, with a possible D match to TRBD1 (5 bases). CDR3 length equals 13 residues. Deletions cut 8 bases from V and 10 bases from J, with 20 bases between. Here the CDR3 DNA reads TGTGCCAGCGCTGGGCCTCGTGTTGGGGCAGCTTTCTTT. Translating gives CASAGPRVGAAFF.

V usage is TRBV20-1 and J usage is TRBJ1-5; D gene uncertain. V lost 6 bases and J lost 6, with 15 bases in between. Germline assignment: CDR1 DFQATT and CDR2 SNEGSKA (reference sequence). The CDR3 runs to 13 residues. The CDR3 DNA reads as TGCAGTGCCCCCGGGAGGGAAGGTCAGCCCCAGCATTTT. It codes for CSAPGREGQPQHF.

There are many counts of this clonotype. The chain joins TRBV4-3 to TRBJ2-3; possible D gene TRBD2, 6 bases. The length of the CDR3 is 19 residues. Germline-derived CDR1 and CDR2 are LGHNA and YSLEER. Trimming stripped 0 bases from V and 6 bases from J, with 25 bases between. The CDR3 nucleotides are TGCGCCAGCAGCCAAGACGTGGCGCCAGGGACTCTCCGAGGGGATACGCAGTATTTT. As protein: CASSQDVAPGTLRGDTQYF.

This clonotype was detected ten times or more. The V and J genes are TRBV4-1 and TRBJ2-1, with 9 bases aligning to TRBD2. V was clipped by 1 base and J by 7 bases; unmatched bases: 11. This CDR3 has 17 amino acids. CDR1 is MGHRA, CDR2 YSYEKL, per germline. CDR3 bases: TGCGCCAGCAGCCAAGCTTTTGGCGGGGGGGCCGGGAATGAGCAGTTCTTC. Translation gives CASSQAFGGGAGNEQFF.

This clonotype has just a few counts. This chain joins TRBV4-1 and TRBJ1-5; D may be TRBD1 (5 bases). The germline V gene has CDR1 MGHRA and CDR2 YSYEKL. This CDR3 has 15 amino acids. Trimming pared 0 bases from V and 6 bases from J, leaving 12 bases between. The CDR3 region has the DNA TGCGCCAGCAGCCAAGATGCCGCGGGGGTTCAGCCCCAGCATTTT. It translates to CASSQDAAGVQPQHF.

This clonotype was seen ten or more times. The V gene is TRBV29-1, the J gene TRBJ2-3; 9 nucleotides match TRBD2. The junction had 28 bases not matched to a gene; V was cut back by 6 bases and J by 3 bases. The germline gives CDR1 SQVTM, CDR2 ANQGSEA. The CDR3 consists of 21 residues. The CDR3 loop reads CSVQVRTSASSTAAVTDTQYF. The CDR3 coding sequence is TGCAGCGTCCAAGTTCGGACTAGCGCCTCCTCCACCGCAGCGGTAACAGATACGCAGTATTTT.